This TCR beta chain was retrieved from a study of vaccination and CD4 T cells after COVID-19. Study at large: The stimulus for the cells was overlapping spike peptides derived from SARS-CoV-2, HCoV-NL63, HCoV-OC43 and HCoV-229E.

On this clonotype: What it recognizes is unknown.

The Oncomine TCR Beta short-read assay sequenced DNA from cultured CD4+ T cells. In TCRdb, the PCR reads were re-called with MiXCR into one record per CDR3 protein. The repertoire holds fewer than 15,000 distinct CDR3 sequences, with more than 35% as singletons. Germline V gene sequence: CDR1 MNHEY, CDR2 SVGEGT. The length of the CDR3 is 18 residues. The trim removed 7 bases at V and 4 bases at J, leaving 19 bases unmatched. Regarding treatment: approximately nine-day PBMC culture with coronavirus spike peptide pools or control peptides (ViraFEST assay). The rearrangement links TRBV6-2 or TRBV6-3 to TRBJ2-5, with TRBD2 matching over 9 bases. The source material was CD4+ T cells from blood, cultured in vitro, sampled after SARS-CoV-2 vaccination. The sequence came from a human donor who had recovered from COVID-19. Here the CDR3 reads CASTQTKRLAANPETQYF. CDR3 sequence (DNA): TGTGCCAGCACTCAAACGAAGAGACTAGCGGCGAACCCAGAGACCCAGTACTTC.